This is a list of T cell receptor beta chains from one sample in a study of T cell responses to AZD1222 COVID-19 vaccine. Measured with immunoSEQ multiplex PCR; TCRdb has only the in-frame clones, and not every one. Here the sample spans 130,000 to 150,000 clones, about 89% being singletons. Sample: peripheral blood, taken 28 days after the second AZD1222 dose. All receptors come from an adult who received the AZD1222 COVID-19 vaccine. The conserved cysteine and the conserved F or W are not part of the CDR3 here. The order of the fields is clone size, J gene, CDR3 length, V gene, CDR3 protein. For some rows the clone size is stated as once, few or many, or as a class when expanded; others skip it.

>.|TRBJ1-5|14|TRBV19
ASMAIDRGSNQPQH
>once|TRBJ1-1|12|TRBV5-1
ASSLWREGTEAF
>.|TRBJ1-5|16|TRBV11-2
AHKRGVQGQSVNQPQH
>.|TRBJ2-2|13|TRBV6-2/TRBV6-3
ASSKGQGQAGELF
>once|TRBJ1-2|13|TRBV10-3
AIRGGQGGSYGYT
>few|TRBJ2-5|13|TRBV4-1
ASSPTSAGSWTQY
>.|TRBJ1-6|14|TRBV12-5
ASGLVLGGLGSPLH
>.|TRBJ1-3|16|TRBV14
ASSQDRGGLPSGNTIY
>.|TRBJ2-3|16|TRBV5-1
ASSWSPPGAGAVDTQY
>once|TRBJ1-1|11|TRBV7-6
ASSLHGTAEAF
>.|TRBJ2-2|19|TRBV9
ASSVEPPGQVNLYRTGELF
>few|TRBJ1-1|11|TRBV4-1
ASSQDGPTEAF
>few|TRBJ2-5|8|TRBV7-2
ASSSGYPH
>once|TRBJ2-7|12|TRBV30
AWSAPPGTYEQY
>.|TRBJ2-1|12|TRBV30
AWARGLAGNEQF
>.|TRBJ2-4|13|TRBV4-2
ASSHFGQALDIQY
>.|TRBJ2-2|13|TRBV24-1
ATKGAGPNTGELF
>.|TRBJ2-5|12|TRBV13
ASSLGTGQETQY
>.|TRBJ1-1|11|TRBV21-1
ASSKKGSGKAF
>once|TRBJ2-1|14|TRBV7-6
ASSPRGTGRYNEQF
>.|TRBJ2-7|11|TRBV18
ASSPPSWGEQY
>.|TRBJ1-1|15|TRBV10-2
ASSEIGGRTMNTEAF
>.|TRBJ1-1|12|TRBV6-1
ASSEGDRPTEAF
>.|TRBJ1-1|13|TRBV7-2
ASSPGTGMHTEAF
>.|TRBJ2-7|14|TRBV11-3
ASSLGGLAGAYEQY
>.|TRBJ1-2|13|TRBV2
ARSALGTLGHGYT
>.|TRBJ2-1|13|TRBV10-3
AINIKSSSYNEQF
>.|TRBJ2-1|13|TRBV6-2/TRBV6-3
ASSRSGRTYNEQF
>.|TRBJ2-7|12|TRBV27
ASSRIATGYEQY
>.|TRBJ2-7|13|TRBV9
ASSEGGLAHGEQY
>.|TRBJ2-5|14|TRBV27
ASSLRTGIREGTQY
>.|TRBJ2-5|12|TRBV7-9
ASSRGRVQETQY
>.|TRBJ2-7|12|TRBV5-4
ASSFGERAYEQY
>.|TRBJ1-1|12|TRBV6-5
ASRTGQSNTEAF
>.|TRBJ2-7|14|TRBV25-1
ASSRGEGSPRYEQY
>.|TRBJ2-1|15|TRBV5-4
ASITRSGTSGSNEQF
>.|TRBJ1-1|10|TRBV6-1
ASSEGSTEAF